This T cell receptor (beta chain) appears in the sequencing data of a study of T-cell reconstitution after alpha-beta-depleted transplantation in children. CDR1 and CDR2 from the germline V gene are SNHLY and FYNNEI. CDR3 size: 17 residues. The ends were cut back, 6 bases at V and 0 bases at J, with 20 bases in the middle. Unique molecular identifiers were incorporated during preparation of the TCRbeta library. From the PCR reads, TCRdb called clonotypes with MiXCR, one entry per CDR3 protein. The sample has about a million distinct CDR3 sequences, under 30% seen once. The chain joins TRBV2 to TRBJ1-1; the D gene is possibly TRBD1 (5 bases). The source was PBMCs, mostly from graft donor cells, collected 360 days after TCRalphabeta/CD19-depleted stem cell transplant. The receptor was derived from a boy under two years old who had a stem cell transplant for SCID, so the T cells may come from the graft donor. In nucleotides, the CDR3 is TGTGCCAGCAGCAAACGGGGCAGGGTCCACATGAACACTGAAGCTTTCTTT. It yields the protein CASSKRGRVHMNTEAFF. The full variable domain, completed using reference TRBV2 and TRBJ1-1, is EPEVTQTPSHQVTQMGQEVILRCVPISNHLYFYWYRQILGQKVEFLVSFYNNEISEKSEIFDDQFSVERPDGSNFTLKIRSTKLEDSAMYFCASSKRGRVHMNTEAFFGQGTRLTVV.